A selection of T cell receptor beta chains follows, all from one sample in a study of T-cell memory formation after mild COVID-19. TCRdb recomputed calls from the 5' RACE reads with MiXCR, one row per CDR3 protein. This sample has about 420,000 distinct CDR3 sequences, with 20% to 25% found just once. Source material: PBMCs or a T cell subset sorted from them (not recorded which). The source is an adult woman who had mild COVID-19 (a few samples of this study predate the infection). Cell type and time point are not known. The CDR3 runs from the conserved cysteine through the conserved F or W. The order of the fields is D gene, CDR3 length, clone size, J gene, V gene, CDR3 DNA, CDR3 protein. A D gene is named only where the DNA matches it firmly. The size entry is marked missing in some rows and otherwise reads once, few, many or a size class.

D gene: .; CDR3 length: 15; clone size: many; J gene: TRBJ2-3; V gene: TRBV20-1; CDR3 DNA: TGCAGTGCTAGAGATCGAGGGGGGAATTTAGATACGCAGTATTTT; CDR3 protein: CSARDRGGNLDTQYF
D gene: TRBD2; CDR3 length: 15; clone size: .; J gene: TRBJ2-5; V gene: TRBV3-1; CDR3 DNA: TGTGCCAGCAGCCAAGAAGCGGGGGGGCTGAAGACCCAGTACTTC; CDR3 protein: CASSQEAGGLKTQYF
D gene: .; CDR3 length: 13; clone size: .; J gene: TRBJ1-1; V gene: TRBV24-1; CDR3 DNA: TGTGCCACCAGGACAGGACGGAACACTGAAGCTTTCTTT; CDR3 protein: CATRTGRNTEAFF
D gene: .; CDR3 length: 17; clone size: .; J gene: TRBJ1-2; V gene: TRBV7-3; CDR3 DNA: TGTGCCAGCAGCTTAAAACCCCACAGCACCTCTAACTATGGCTACACCTTC; CDR3 protein: CASSLKPHSTSNYGYTF
D gene: .; CDR3 length: 12; clone size: .; J gene: TRBJ2-3; V gene: TRBV10-3; CDR3 DNA: TGTGCCATCAGTGAGTCATCAGATACGCAGTATTTT; CDR3 protein: CAISESSDTQYF
D gene: TRBD1; CDR3 length: 15; clone size: .; J gene: TRBJ2-2; V gene: TRBV15; CDR3 DNA: TGTGCCACCAGCAGAGAAGGACAGGCCGGGGGGGAGCTGTTTTTT; CDR3 protein: CATSREGQAGGELFF
D gene: TRBD1; CDR3 length: 15; clone size: many; J gene: TRBJ2-3; V gene: TRBV30; CDR3 DNA: TGTGCCTGGTATGACAGGGAACCTAGCACAGATACGCAGTATTTT; CDR3 protein: CAWYDREPSTDTQYF
D gene: .; CDR3 length: 14; clone size: once; J gene: TRBJ2-1; V gene: TRBV7-2; CDR3 DNA: TGTGCCAGCAGCTTAGGATGGGGGTTTTATGAGCAGTTCTTC; CDR3 protein: CASSLGWGFYEQFF
D gene: .; CDR3 length: 14; clone size: .; J gene: TRBJ1-1; V gene: TRBV18; CDR3 DNA: TGTGCCAGCTCACCACCTTCGGTGAACACTGAAGCTTTCTTT; CDR3 protein: CASSPPSVNTEAFF
D gene: .; CDR3 length: 14; clone size: few; J gene: TRBJ2-3; V gene: TRBV10-3; CDR3 DNA: TGTGCCATCAGTGACTCACGGAGGACAGATACGCAGTATTTT; CDR3 protein: CAISDSRRTDTQYF
D gene: TRBD1; CDR3 length: 14; clone size: many; J gene: TRBJ2-5; V gene: TRBV5-1; CDR3 DNA: TGCGCCAGCAGCACCGGACAGGGGCAAGAGACCCAGTACTTC; CDR3 protein: CASSTGQGQETQYF
D gene: TRBD2; CDR3 length: 15; clone size: .; J gene: TRBJ2-3; V gene: TRBV5-1; CDR3 DNA: TGCGCCAGCAGCTCCAGAGCGGGGGGCTCAGATACGCAGTATTTT; CDR3 protein: CASSSRAGGSDTQYF
D gene: TRBD1; CDR3 length: 14; clone size: .; J gene: TRBJ2-7; V gene: TRBV4-1; CDR3 DNA: TGCGCCAGCGCCCCAGGACAGGGTTCCTACGAGCAGTACTTC; CDR3 protein: CASAPGQGSYEQYF
D gene: .; CDR3 length: 17; clone size: few; J gene: TRBJ2-3; V gene: TRBV7-9; CDR3 DNA: TGTGCCAGTCAGCCCGATCAGGAGACATTTAGCACAGATACGCAGTATTTT; CDR3 protein: CASQPDQETFSTDTQYF
D gene: TRBD1; CDR3 length: 15; clone size: .; J gene: TRBJ1-2; V gene: TRBV20-1; CDR3 DNA: TGCAGTGCTAGCCAAGGGGGACAGAGAGGCTATGGCTACACCTTC; CDR3 protein: CSASQGGQRGYGYTF
D gene: .; CDR3 length: 12; clone size: many; J gene: TRBJ2-7; V gene: TRBV5-1; CDR3 DNA: TGCGCCAGCAGCTTGAAGGGCTACGAGCAGTACTTC; CDR3 protein: CASSLKGYEQYF
D gene: TRBD2; CDR3 length: 16; clone size: .; J gene: TRBJ2-5; V gene: TRBV27; CDR3 DNA: TGTGCCAGCAGAAATTGGGCTAGCGGGAGACAAGAGACCCAGTACTTC; CDR3 protein: CASRNWASGRQETQYF
D gene: TRBD2; CDR3 length: 14; clone size: .; J gene: TRBJ2-1; V gene: TRBV27; CDR3 DNA: TGTGCCAGCAGTAAGAGCGGGAGCAGCAATGAGCAGTTCTTC; CDR3 protein: CASSKSGSSNEQFF
D gene: TRBD1; CDR3 length: 16; clone size: .; J gene: TRBJ2-3; V gene: TRBV11-2; CDR3 DNA: TGTGCCAGCAGCTTAGACCCAGGGGACAGTGGTTATACGCAGTATTTT; CDR3 protein: CASSLDPGDSGYTQYF
D gene: TRBD2; CDR3 length: 17; clone size: .; J gene: TRBJ2-3; V gene: TRBV4-3; CDR3 DNA: TGCGCCAGCAGCCAAGGAGGCCGGGACTACGGCACAGATACGCAGTATTTT; CDR3 protein: CASSQGGRDYGTDTQYF
D gene: .; CDR3 length: 15; clone size: many; J gene: TRBJ2-3; V gene: TRBV4-3; CDR3 DNA: TGCGCCAGCAGCCAAACTCTAGCTGGGGCAGATACGCAGTATTTT; CDR3 protein: CASSQTLAGADTQYF
D gene: .; CDR3 length: 13; clone size: .; J gene: TRBJ1-1; V gene: TRBV27; CDR3 DNA: TGTGCCAGCGGACTGACAGTCACCGTGGAGGCTTTCTTT; CDR3 protein: CASGLTVTVEAFF
D gene: .; CDR3 length: 14; clone size: few; J gene: TRBJ1-4; V gene: TRBV27; CDR3 DNA: TGTGCCAGCAGGCTACCCGGGGCTTTTGAAAAACTGTTTTTT; CDR3 protein: CASRLPGAFEKLFF
D gene: .; CDR3 length: 13; clone size: .; J gene: TRBJ2-7; V gene: TRBV5-4; CDR3 DNA: TGTGCCAGCAGCTTGGGACAGTTCGCCGAGCAGTACTTC; CDR3 protein: CASSLGQFAEQYF
D gene: .; CDR3 length: 18; clone size: .; J gene: TRBJ2-2; V gene: TRBV5-6; CDR3 DNA: TGTGCCAGCAGCTTGCTAATACTTCCCCTGGTTGGGGGCGGGGAGCTGTTTTTT; CDR3 protein: CASSLLILPLVGGGELFF
D gene: .; CDR3 length: 15; clone size: few; J gene: TRBJ1-5; V gene: TRBV20-1; CDR3 DNA: TGCAGTGCTAGTACCAGGCGGAACGGAGAGCAGCCCCAGCATTTT; CDR3 protein: CSASTRRNGEQPQHF
D gene: .; CDR3 length: 14; clone size: once; J gene: TRBJ2-5; V gene: TRBV19; CDR3 DNA: TGTGCCAGTAACCCCTCAGGGGAAACAGAGACCCAGTACTTC; CDR3 protein: CASNPSGETETQYF
D gene: .; CDR3 length: 13; clone size: .; J gene: TRBJ1-1; V gene: TRBV7-6; CDR3 DNA: TGTGCCAGCAGCTCCCGGACAAGGGGTGACGCTTTCTTT; CDR3 protein: CASSSRTRGDAFF
D gene: .; CDR3 length: 13; clone size: .; J gene: TRBJ2-3; V gene: TRBV5-1; CDR3 DNA: TGCGCCAGCAGCTCGACTACCACAGATACGCAGTATTTT; CDR3 protein: CASSSTTTDTQYF
D gene: .; CDR3 length: 14; clone size: .; J gene: TRBJ2-3; V gene: TRBV7-9; CDR3 DNA: TGTGCCAGCAGCTTATGGGTCTCCACAGATACGCAGTATTTT; CDR3 protein: CASSLWVSTDTQYF
D gene: .; CDR3 length: 15; clone size: few; J gene: TRBJ2-2; V gene: TRBV7-6; CDR3 DNA: TGTGCCAGCAGCTGGGAATCCATCTACACCGGGGAGCTGTTTTTT; CDR3 protein: CASSWESIYTGELFF
D gene: .; CDR3 length: 18; clone size: .; J gene: TRBJ1-4; V gene: TRBV7-8; CDR3 DNA: TGTGCCAGCAGCTTAAGTTGGGGGCCAGGGGCAACTAATGAAAAACTGTTTTTT; CDR3 protein: CASSLSWGPGATNEKLFF
D gene: TRBD1; CDR3 length: 13; clone size: .; J gene: TRBJ2-1; V gene: TRBV20-1; CDR3 DNA: TGCAGGGCGGGACAGGGGATACACAATGAGCAGTTCTTC; CDR3 protein: CRAGQGIHNEQFF
D gene: TRBD1; CDR3 length: 13; clone size: few; J gene: TRBJ1-2; V gene: TRBV12-3/TRBV12-4; CDR3 DNA: TGTGCCAGCAGCACAGGGGGCGGCTATGGCTACACCTTC; CDR3 protein: CASSTGGGYGYTF
D gene: TRBD1; CDR3 length: 14; clone size: .; J gene: TRBJ1-2; V gene: TRBV7-9; CDR3 DNA: TGTGCCAGTTCGACAGGGAACAATTACTATGGCTACACCTTC; CDR3 protein: CASSTGNNYYGYTF
D gene: .; CDR3 length: 16; clone size: once; J gene: TRBJ1-2; V gene: TRBV24-1; CDR3 DNA: TGTGCCACCAGTGATTCCTGGGACCCGATGAACTATGGCTACACCTTC; CDR3 protein: CATSDSWDPMNYGYTF
D gene: TRBD1; CDR3 length: 14; clone size: .; J gene: TRBJ1-2; V gene: TRBV4-2; CDR3 DNA: TGTGCCAGCGGCCAAGGACAGGGCGACTATGGCTACACCTTC; CDR3 protein: CASGQGQGDYGYTF
D gene: TRBD1; CDR3 length: 13; clone size: few; J gene: TRBJ2-7; V gene: TRBV20-1; CDR3 DNA: TGCAGTGCAAGGACAGGGATCTCCTACGAGCAGTACTTC; CDR3 protein: CSARTGISYEQYF
D gene: .; CDR3 length: 13; clone size: .; J gene: TRBJ2-4; V gene: TRBV2; CDR3 DNA: TGTGCCAGCAGAAGGATGTACGGAAACATTCAGTACTTC; CDR3 protein: CASRRMYGNIQYF
D gene: .; CDR3 length: 15; clone size: .; J gene: TRBJ2-1; V gene: TRBV12-3/TRBV12-4; CDR3 DNA: TGTGCCAGCAGTTTAGTCGTACGATCCTACAATGAGCAGTTCTTC; CDR3 protein: CASSLVVRSYNEQFF
D gene: .; CDR3 length: 17; clone size: .; J gene: TRBJ2-1; V gene: TRBV18; CDR3 DNA: TGTGCCAGCTCACCACAGACGCCCAAGGGGACACACAATGAGCAGTTCTTC; CDR3 protein: CASSPQTPKGTHNEQFF
D gene: .; CDR3 length: 13; clone size: .; J gene: TRBJ2-7; V gene: TRBV6-1; CDR3 DNA: TGTGCCAGCAGTGTCTCTACGCCCCTGGAGCAGTACTTC; CDR3 protein: CASSVSTPLEQYF
D gene: .; CDR3 length: 15; clone size: few; J gene: TRBJ1-5; V gene: TRBV7-9; CDR3 DNA: TGTGCCAGCAGTCAAGGCCTCTTTGGCAATCAGCCCCAGCATTTT; CDR3 protein: CASSQGLFGNQPQHF
D gene: TRBD1; CDR3 length: 16; clone size: .; J gene: TRBJ2-3; V gene: TRBV20-1; CDR3 DNA: TGCAGTGCTAGACCTGGGGACAGATGGCGGACAGATACGCAGTATTTT; CDR3 protein: CSARPGDRWRTDTQYF
D gene: .; CDR3 length: 15; clone size: few; J gene: TRBJ2-7; V gene: TRBV4-1; CDR3 DNA: TGCGCCAGCAGCCAAGATTGGGGCAGGGCGGAAGAGCAGTACTTC; CDR3 protein: CASSQDWGRAEEQYF
D gene: .; CDR3 length: 15; clone size: .; J gene: TRBJ1-1; V gene: TRBV6-5; CDR3 DNA: TGTGCCAGCAGTTCGGTTGTCGCACAGGGCACTGAAGCTTTCTTT; CDR3 protein: CASSSVVAQGTEAFF
D gene: .; CDR3 length: 15; clone size: .; J gene: TRBJ2-3; V gene: TRBV29-1; CDR3 DNA: TGCAGCGTTCTGGGCGACCTCGGGCGGGTCGATACGCAGTATTTT; CDR3 protein: CSVLGDLGRVDTQYF
D gene: .; CDR3 length: 14; clone size: few; J gene: TRBJ2-1; V gene: TRBV18; CDR3 DNA: TGTGCCAGCTCGGCGGGACTCAATGCAAGGGATAAGTTCTTC; CDR3 protein: CASSAGLNARDKFF
D gene: .; CDR3 length: 15; clone size: few; J gene: TRBJ1-2; V gene: TRBV7-9; CDR3 DNA: TGTGCCAGCAGCTTTAAGGGGCAAGGCCCCTGGGGCTACACCTTC; CDR3 protein: CASSFKGQGPWGYTF
D gene: TRBD2; CDR3 length: 15; clone size: .; J gene: TRBJ2-1; V gene: TRBV10-3; CDR3 DNA: TGTGCCATCAGTGGGCCAGCGGGAGGGCCCAATGAGCAGTTCTTC; CDR3 protein: CAISGPAGGPNEQFF
D gene: TRBD1; CDR3 length: 14; clone size: few; J gene: TRBJ2-7; V gene: TRBV5-1; CDR3 DNA: TGCGCCAGCAGCCGAGGACAGGGGTTCGACGAGCAGTACTTC; CDR3 protein: CASSRGQGFDEQYF
D gene: .; CDR3 length: 12; clone size: few; J gene: TRBJ1-1; V gene: TRBV12-3/TRBV12-4; CDR3 DNA: TGTGCCAGCAGTCTCCGGGCCCCTGAAGCTTTCTTT; CDR3 protein: CASSLRAPEAFF
D gene: TRBD2; CDR3 length: 16; clone size: many; J gene: TRBJ2-1; V gene: TRBV3-1; CDR3 DNA: TGTGCCAGCAGCCGAATAGCGGGGGGGTCCTACAATGAGCAGTTCTTC; CDR3 protein: CASSRIAGGSYNEQFF